This TCR beta chain was captured by sequencing in a study of blood T cell repertoires in COVID-19. Background on the study: The study drew acute and convalescent COVID-19 samples from the United States, Italy and Spain. T cells, B-cell-depleted T cells, or PBMCs provided the cDNA or gDNA that served as material.

Germline V gives CDR1 SNHLY, CDR2 FYNNEI. Trimming cost V 5 bases and J 0 bases; bases outside gene matches: 12. The CDR3 is made up of 18 amino acids. Per the original data handling: Cell counts per sample came from amplifying reference gene primers. Method: immunoSEQ multiplex PCR; TCRdb's copy keeps in-frame clones and lacks some. Clone size and V and J calls were adopted from that table, with D and trimming inferred from the DNA. The data contain about 160,000 clones, under 85% of them singletons. This sequence was found in a man between 65 and 80 years old who had recovered from COVID-19. Sequenced: peripheral blood. The chain couples TRBV2 to TRBJ1-3; 8 bases align to TRBD1. The chain's CDR3 is CASSWDRHTPSSGNTIYF. CDR3 in DNA: TGTGCCAGCAGTTGGGACAGGCATACCCCCAGCTCTGGAAACACCATATATTTT.